What follows describes a single TCR beta chain. Its antigen is undetermined. Regulatory T cells were sorted as CD4+CD25hiCD127low/negative cells. The CDR3 totals 11 residues. From germline, CDR1 is MDHEN and CDR2 SYDVKM. V shed 3 bases and J shed 6 bases, with 5 bases lying between them. The entry originates in a study of B cell selection in AIRE deficiency. Study outcomes and limitations: Around 30% of healthy-shared Treg sequences were found among patient Tconv cells. TCRbeta-only data showed about 35% of shared healthy Treg sequences in healthy Tconv. Shorter CDR3s marked shared Treg sequences, biased toward few non-templated insertions.

Profiling relied on immunoSEQ multiplex PCR, and the TCRdb table lists in-frame clones only, not all of them. The sample lists about 21,000 clones; 85% to 95% were seen once. The chain employs TRBV28 and TRBJ2-5; D gene ambiguous. Specimen: Tregs sorted from PBMCs. The receptor was derived from a human donor with AIRE deficiency. CDR3 nucleotide sequence: TGTGCCAGCAGTTTGGGGAAGACCCAGTACTTC. Amino acids: CASSLGKTQYF.